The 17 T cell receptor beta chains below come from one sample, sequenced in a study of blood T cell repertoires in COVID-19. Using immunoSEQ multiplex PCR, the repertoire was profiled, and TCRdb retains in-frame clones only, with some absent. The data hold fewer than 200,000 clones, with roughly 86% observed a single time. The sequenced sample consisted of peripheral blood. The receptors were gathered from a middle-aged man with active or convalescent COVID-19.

The CDR3 region is CASNRAPNTGELFF. The CDR3 DNA sequence: TGCGCCAGCAACAGGGCCCCGAACACCGGGGAGCTGTTTTTT. The genes are TRBV5-1 and TRBJ2-2, with D perhaps matching TRBD1 (6 bases). Germline CDR1 SGHRS, CDR2 YFSETQ. The CDR3 is made up of 14 amino acids. V was cut by 6 bases and J by 0 bases, with 9 bases left in between. The full variable domain, rest sourced from reference TRBV5-1 and TRBJ2-2, is KAGVTQTPRYLIKTRGQQVTLSCSPISGHRSVSWYQQTPGQGLQFLFEYFSETQRNKGNFPGRFSGRQFSNSRSEMNVSTLELGDSALYLCASNRAPNTGELFFGEGSRLTVL.

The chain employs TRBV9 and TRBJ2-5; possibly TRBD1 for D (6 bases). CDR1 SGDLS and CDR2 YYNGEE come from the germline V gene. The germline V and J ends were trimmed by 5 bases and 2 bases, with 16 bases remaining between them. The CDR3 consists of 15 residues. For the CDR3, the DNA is TGTGCCAGCAGTTCCCCACAGGGTGCACAAGAGACCCAGTACTTC. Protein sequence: CASSSPQGAQETQYF.

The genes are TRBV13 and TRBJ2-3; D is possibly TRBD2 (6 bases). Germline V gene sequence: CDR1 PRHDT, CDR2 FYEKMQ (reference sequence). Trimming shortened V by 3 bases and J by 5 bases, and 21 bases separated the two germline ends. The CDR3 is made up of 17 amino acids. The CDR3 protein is CASSFPPGGTQGDTQYF. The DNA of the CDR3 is TGTGCCAGCAGCTTTCCCCCCGGCGGGACCCAGGGAGATACGCAGTATTTT.

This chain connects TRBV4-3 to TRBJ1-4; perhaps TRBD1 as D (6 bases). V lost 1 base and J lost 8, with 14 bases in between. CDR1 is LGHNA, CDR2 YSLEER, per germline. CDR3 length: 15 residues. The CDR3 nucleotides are TGCGCCAGCAGCCAAGGCCGGCAGGGGCGGGAAAAACTGTTTTTT. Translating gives CASSQGRQGREKLFF.

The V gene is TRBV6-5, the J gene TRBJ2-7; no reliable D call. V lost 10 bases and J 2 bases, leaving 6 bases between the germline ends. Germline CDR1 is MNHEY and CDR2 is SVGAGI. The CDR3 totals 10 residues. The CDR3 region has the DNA TGTGCCACCCAGACCTACGAGCAGTACTTC. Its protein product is CATQTYEQYF.

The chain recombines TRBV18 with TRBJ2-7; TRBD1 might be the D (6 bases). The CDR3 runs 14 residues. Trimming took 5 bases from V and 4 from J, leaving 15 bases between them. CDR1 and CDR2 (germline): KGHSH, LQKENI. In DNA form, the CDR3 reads TGTGCCAGCTCAGCCCAGGGGAGCGGTTACGAGCAGTACTTC. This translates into CASSAQGSGYEQYF.

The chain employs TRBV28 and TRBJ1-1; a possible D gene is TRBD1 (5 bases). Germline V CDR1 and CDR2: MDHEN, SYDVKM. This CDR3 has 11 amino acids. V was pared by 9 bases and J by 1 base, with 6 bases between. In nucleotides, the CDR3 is TGTGCCAGTAGGGGGAACACTGAAGCTTTCTTT. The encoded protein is CASRGNTEAFF.

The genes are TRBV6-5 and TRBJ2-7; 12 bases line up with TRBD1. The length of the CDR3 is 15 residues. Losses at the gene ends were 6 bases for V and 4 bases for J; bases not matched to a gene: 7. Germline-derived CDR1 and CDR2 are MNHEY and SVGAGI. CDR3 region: CASSRDRGRLYEQYF. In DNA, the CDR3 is TGTGCCAGCAGCCGGGACAGGGGGCGATTGTACGAGCAGTACTTC.

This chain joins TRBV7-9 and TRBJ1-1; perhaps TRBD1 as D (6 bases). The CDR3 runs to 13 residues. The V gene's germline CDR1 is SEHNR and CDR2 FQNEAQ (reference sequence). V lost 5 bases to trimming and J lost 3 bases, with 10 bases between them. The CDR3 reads CASSRQVDTEAFF. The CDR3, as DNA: TGTGCCAGCAGCCGACAGGTGGACACTGAAGCTTTCTTT.

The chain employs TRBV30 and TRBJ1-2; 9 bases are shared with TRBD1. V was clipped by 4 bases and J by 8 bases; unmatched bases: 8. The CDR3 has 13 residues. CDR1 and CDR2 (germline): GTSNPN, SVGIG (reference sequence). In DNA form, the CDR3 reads TGTGCCTGGATCGGGACAGGGCCGGAAGGCTACACCTTC. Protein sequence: CAWIGTGPEGYTF.

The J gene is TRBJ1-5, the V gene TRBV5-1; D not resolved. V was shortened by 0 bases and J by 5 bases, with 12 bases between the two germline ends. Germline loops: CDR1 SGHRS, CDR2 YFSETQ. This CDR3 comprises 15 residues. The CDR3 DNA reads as TGCGCCAGCAGCTTGGCCGCAGGTATTGATCAGCCCCAGCATTTT. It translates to CASSLAAGIDQPQHF.

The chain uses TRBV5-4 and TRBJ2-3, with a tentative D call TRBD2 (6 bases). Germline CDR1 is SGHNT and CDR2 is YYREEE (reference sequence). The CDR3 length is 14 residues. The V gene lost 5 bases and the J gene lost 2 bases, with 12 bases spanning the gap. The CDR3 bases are TGTGCCAGCAGGGCGGGGCAGGTCACAGATACGCAGTATTTT. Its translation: CASRAGQVTDTQYF.

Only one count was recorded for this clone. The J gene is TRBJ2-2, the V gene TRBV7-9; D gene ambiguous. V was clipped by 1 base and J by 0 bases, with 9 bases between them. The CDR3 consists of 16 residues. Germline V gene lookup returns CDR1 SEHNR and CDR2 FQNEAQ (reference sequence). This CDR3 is CASSLGDRTNTGELFF. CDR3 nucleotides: TGTGCCAGCAGCTTAGGCGATAGAACGAACACCGGGGAGCTGTTTTTT.

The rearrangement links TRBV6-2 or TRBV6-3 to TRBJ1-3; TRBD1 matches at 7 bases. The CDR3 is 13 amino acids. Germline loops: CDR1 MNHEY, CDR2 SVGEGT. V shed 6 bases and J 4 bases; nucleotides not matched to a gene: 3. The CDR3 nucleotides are TGTGCCAGCAGCAGGACAGGCGGAAACACCATATATTTT. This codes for CASSRTGGNTIYF.

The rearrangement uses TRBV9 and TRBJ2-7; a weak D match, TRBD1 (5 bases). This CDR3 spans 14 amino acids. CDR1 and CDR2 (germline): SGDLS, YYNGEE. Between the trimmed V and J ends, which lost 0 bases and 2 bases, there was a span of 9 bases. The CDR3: CASSVVQDTYEQYF. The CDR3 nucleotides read TGTGCCAGCAGCGTAGTGCAGGACACCTACGAGCAGTACTTC. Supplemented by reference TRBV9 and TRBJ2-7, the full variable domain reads DSGVTQTPKHLITATGQRVTLRCSPRSGDLSVYWYQQSLDQGLQFLIQYYNGEERAKGNILERFSAQQFPDLHSELNLSSLELGDSALYFCASSVVQDTYEQYFGPGTRLTVT.

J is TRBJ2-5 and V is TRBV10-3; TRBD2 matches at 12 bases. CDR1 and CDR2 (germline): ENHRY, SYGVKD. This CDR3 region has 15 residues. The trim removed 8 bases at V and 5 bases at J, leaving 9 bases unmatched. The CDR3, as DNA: TGTGCCATCGGAAACTCTAGCGGGGGGGTGGAGACCCAGTACTTC. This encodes CAIGNSSGGVETQYF.

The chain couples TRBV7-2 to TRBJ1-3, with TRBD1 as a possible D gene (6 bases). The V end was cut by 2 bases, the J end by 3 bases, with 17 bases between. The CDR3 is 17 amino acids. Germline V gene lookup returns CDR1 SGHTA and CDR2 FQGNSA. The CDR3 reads CASSLSGGGRFGNTIYF. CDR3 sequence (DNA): TGTGCCAGCAGCTTAAGCGGGGGCGGTAGATTTGGAAACACCATATATTTT.